What follows is one T cell receptor (beta chain) and its context. Different DNA sequences within this sample yield the same CDR3. The data stem from a study of shared clonotypes between healthy human individuals. CDR3 length: 15 amino acids. Germline values: CDR1 MDHEN, CDR2 SYDVKM. After removal of 6 bases from V and 8 bases from J, the junction contained 10 bases not matched to a gene. Authors' methods: ImmunoSEQ only sent back junction sequences with no quality scores, so filtering was done differently. The data were produced by immunoSEQ multiplex PCR, yet TCRdb's version contains in-frame clones alone and is incomplete. The V and J calls and clone size are taken from that table; D and trimming were inferred from the DNA. The repertoire holds about half a million clones, with roughly 85% as singletons.

This chain uses TRBV28 with TRBJ1-5; 10 nucleotides agree with TRBD1. Sequencing input: PBMCs. The receptor was isolated from a woman aged 40 to 55 in good health. Some clones in this sample may be carry-over from other donors' samples. CDR3 protein: CASRKTGGGSKPQHF. The CDR3 DNA sequence: TGTGCCAGCAGGAAGACAGGGGGCGGTTCGAAGCCCCAGCATTTT.